What follows are 7 T cell receptor beta chains derived from one specimen sequenced in a study of T cells in women clearing cervical HPV infection. Sequencing was performed with immunoSEQ multiplex PCR; in TCRdb, only in-frame clones are kept and a portion is missing. The sample includes some 30,000 clones. Sequences were obtained from blood buffy coat. The origin of the receptors is a woman between 18 and 75 years old with a cervical HPV16 infection that either progressed to CIN3+ or cleared (not recorded which).

On this clone itself: The read terminates 3 residues before the CDR3 end, so the remaining end is supplied by the germline J gene. The chain joins TRBV5-1 to TRBJ2-5; 15 nucleotides agree with TRBD2. This CDR3 spans 16 amino acids. Germline V gives CDR1 SGHRS, CDR2 YFSETQ. With 3 bases clipped from V and 6 bases from J, the junction kept 6 bases outside the gene matches. CDR3 DNA, as far as it was read: TGCGCCAGCAGCTCGCCGGGACTAGCGGGGGGACAGACC. Translation: CASSSPGLAGGQT. The full-length CDR3 reads as CASSSPGLAGGQTQYF.

As concerns this clone: The CDR3 end lies 3 residues beyond the end of the read and is filled in from the germline J gene. The chain has TRBV5-1 and TRBJ1-2, with D possibly being TRBD1 (5 bases). CDR1 is SGHRS, CDR2 YFSETQ, per germline. The CDR3 consists of 14 residues. The CDR3 bases that were read are TGCGCCAGCAGCTGGGGACTAGTCTCAGACGAC. Its translation: CASSWGLVSDD. The whole CDR3 sequence reads CASSWGLVSDDYTF.

In regard to this clone: The read halts 3 residues ahead of the CDR3 end, with the missing end drawn from the germline J gene. The genes are TRBV5-1 and TRBJ1-1; D is undetermined. The CDR3 is made up of 12 amino acids. Germline CDR1 is SGHRS and CDR2 is YFSETQ. The DNA read from the CDR3 is TGCGCCAGCAGCTTTTCTGGCCCAGAA. Translated: CASSFSGPE. The CDR3 reads in full as CASSFSGPEAFF.

With regard to this clone: The read terminates 3 residues before the CDR3 end, so the remaining end is supplied by the germline J gene. This rearrangement joins TRBV5-1 to TRBJ1-2; no clear D gene. Germline V gene sequence: CDR1 SGHRS, CDR2 YFSETQ. CDR3 length: 14 amino acids. The sequenced CDR3 bases are TGCGCCAGCAGCTTGGCCTATTTCACAGATACC. This gives the protein CASSLAYFTDT. The entire CDR3 sequence reads CASSLAYFTDTYTF.

Notes on this clone: The observed sequence ends 3 residues before the CDR3 terminus, with the missing tail filled in from the germline J gene. V gene TRBV6-1 combines with J gene TRBJ1-1, with D maybe TRBD1 (6 bases). The V gene's germline CDR1 is MNHNS and CDR2 SASEGT. There are 14 residues in the CDR3. V was trimmed by 2 bases and J by 3 bases, leaving 10 bases between them. Incomplete CDR3 DNA: TGTGCCAGCAGTGAACAACAGGGTTACACTGAA. This encodes CASSEQQGYTE. The CDR3 in its entirety is CASSEQQGYTEAFF.

For this clone: The missing CDR3 end, 3 residues past where the read stops, is filled in from the germline J gene. The J gene is TRBJ2-3, the V gene TRBV7-6, with no clear D. The CDR3 sequence is 13 residues long. The V gene's germline CDR1 is SGHVS and CDR2 FNYEAQ. CDR3 loop: CASSGAQYQPQYF. The covered CDR3 bases are TGTGCCAGCAGCGGAGCGCAGTATCAGCCG.

Regarding this clone: The read ends 3 residues before the CDR3 terminus; that terminus is restored from the germline J gene. V is TRBV5-1 and J is TRBJ2-5; 7 bases align to TRBD2. With V trimmed by 0 bases and J by 5 bases, 13 bases remained unmatched. CDR1 and CDR2 from the germline V gene are SGHRS and YFSETQ. The CDR3 is 17 residues long. The CDR3 DNA, read in part, is TGCGCCAGCAGCTTGGGTTCTCTGAGCGGGGCTAGGGAGACC. Translated: CASSLGSLSGARET. In full, the CDR3 is CASSLGSLSGARETQYF.